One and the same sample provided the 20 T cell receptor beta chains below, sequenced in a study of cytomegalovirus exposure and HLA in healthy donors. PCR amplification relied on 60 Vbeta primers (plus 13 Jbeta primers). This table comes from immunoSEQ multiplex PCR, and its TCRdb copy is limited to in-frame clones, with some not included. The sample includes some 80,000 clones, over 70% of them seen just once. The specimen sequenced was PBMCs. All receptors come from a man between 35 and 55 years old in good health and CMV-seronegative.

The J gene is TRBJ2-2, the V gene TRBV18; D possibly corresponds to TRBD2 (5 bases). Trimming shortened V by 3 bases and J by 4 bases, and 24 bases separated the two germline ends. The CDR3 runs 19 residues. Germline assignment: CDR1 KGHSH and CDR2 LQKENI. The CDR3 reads CASSPSAVEVSGATGELFF. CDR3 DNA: TGTGCCAGCTCACCTTCAGCGGTTGAGGTCTCAGGAGCCACCGGGGAGCTGTTTTTT.

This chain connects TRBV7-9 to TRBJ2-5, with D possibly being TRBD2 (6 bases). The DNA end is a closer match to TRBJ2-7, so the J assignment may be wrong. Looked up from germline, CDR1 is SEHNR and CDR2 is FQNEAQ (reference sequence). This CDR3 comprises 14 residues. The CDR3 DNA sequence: TGTGCCAGCAGCGCCCCGGGAGACTCCTACGAGCAGTACTTC. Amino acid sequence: CASSAPGDSYEQYF.

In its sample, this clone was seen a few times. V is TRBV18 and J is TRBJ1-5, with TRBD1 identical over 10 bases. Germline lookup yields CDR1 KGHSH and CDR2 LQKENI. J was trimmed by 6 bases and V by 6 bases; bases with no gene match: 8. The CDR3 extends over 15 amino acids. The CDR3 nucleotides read TGTGCCAGCTCGGAGGGACAGGGGTCGGGTCAGCCCCAGCATTTT. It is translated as CASSEGQGSGQPQHF.

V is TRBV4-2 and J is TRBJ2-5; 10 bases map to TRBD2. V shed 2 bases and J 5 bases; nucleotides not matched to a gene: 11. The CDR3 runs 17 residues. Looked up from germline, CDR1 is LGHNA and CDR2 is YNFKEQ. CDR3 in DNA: TGTGCCAGCAGCCAAATACAGGCTAGCGGGAGTCGGGAGACCCAGTACTTC. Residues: CASSQIQASGSRETQYF.

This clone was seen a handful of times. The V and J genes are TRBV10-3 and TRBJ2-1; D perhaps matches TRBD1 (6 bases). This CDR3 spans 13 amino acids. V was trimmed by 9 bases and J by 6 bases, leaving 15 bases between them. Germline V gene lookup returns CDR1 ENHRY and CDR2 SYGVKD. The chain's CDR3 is CAISGVSTNEQFF. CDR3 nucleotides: TGTGCCATATCAGGGGTTTCCACCAATGAGCAGTTCTTC.

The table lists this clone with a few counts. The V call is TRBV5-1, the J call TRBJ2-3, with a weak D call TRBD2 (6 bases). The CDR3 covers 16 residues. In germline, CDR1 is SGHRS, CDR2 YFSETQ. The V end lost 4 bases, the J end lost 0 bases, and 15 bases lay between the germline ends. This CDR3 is CASSPSGGTSTDTQYF. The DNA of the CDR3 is TGCGCCAGCAGCCCCTCTGGGGGGACTAGCACAGATACGCAGTATTTT.

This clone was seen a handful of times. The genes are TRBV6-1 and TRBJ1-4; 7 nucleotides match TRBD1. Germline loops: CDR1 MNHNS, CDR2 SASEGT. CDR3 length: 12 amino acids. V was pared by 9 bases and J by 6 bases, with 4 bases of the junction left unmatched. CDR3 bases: TGTGCCAGTATACAGGGGTATGAAAAACTGTTTTTT. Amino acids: CASIQGYEKLFF.

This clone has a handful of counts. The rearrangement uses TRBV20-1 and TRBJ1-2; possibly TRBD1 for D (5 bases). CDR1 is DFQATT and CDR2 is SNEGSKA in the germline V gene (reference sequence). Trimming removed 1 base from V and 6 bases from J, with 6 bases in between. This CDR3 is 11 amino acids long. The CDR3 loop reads CSARGQNGYTF. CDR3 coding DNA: TGCAGTGCTAGAGGACAGAATGGCTACACCTTC.

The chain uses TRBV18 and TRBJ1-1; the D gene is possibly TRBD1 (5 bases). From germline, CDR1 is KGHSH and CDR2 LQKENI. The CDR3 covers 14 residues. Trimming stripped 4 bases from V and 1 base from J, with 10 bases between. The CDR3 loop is CASSLRAENTEAFF. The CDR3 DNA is TGTGCCAGCTCACTCAGGGCGGAGAACACTGAAGCTTTCTTT.

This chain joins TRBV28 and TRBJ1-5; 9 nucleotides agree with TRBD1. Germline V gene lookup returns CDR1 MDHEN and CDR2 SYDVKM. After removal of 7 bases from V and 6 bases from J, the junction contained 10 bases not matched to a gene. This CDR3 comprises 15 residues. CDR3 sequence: CASKSATGGTQPQHF. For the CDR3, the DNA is TGTGCCAGCAAATCGGCTACAGGGGGCACTCAGCCCCAGCATTTT. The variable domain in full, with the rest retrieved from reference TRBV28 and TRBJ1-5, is DVKVTQSSRYLVKRTGEKVFLECVQDMDHENMFWYRQDPGLGLRLIYFSYDVKMKEKGDIPEGYSVSREKKERFSLILESASTNQTSMYLCASKSATGGTQPQHFGDGTRLSIL.

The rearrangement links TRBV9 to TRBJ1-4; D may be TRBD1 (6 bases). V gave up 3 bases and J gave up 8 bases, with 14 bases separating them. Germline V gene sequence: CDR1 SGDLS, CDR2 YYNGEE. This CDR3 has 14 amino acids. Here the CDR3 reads CASSGGQGREKLFF. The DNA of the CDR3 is TGTGCCAGCAGCGGGGGACAAGGGCGGGAAAAACTGTTTTTT.

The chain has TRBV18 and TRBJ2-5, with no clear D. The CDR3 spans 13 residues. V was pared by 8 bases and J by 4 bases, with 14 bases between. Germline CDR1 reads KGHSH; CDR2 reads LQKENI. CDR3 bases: TGTGCCAGCCAATTTGACAAAAGAGAGACCCAGTACTTC. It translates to CASQFDKRETQYF. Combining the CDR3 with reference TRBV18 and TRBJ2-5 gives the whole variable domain NAGVMQNPRHLVRRRGQEARLRCSPMKGHSHVYWYRQLPEEGLKFMVYLQKENIIDESGMPKERFSAEFPKEGPSILRIQQVVRGDSAAYFCASQFDKRETQYFGPGTRLLVL.

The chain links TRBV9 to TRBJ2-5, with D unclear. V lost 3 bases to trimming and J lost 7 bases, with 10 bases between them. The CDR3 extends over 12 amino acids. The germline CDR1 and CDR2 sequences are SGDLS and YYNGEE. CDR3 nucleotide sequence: TGTGCCAGCAGCGAGTTCTCGGGGACCCAGTACTTC. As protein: CASSEFSGTQYF.

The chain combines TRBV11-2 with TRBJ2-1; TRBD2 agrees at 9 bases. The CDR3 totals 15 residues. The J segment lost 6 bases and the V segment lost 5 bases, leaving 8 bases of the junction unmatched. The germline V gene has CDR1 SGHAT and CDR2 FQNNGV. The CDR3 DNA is TGTGCCAGCAGCAAGGCTAGCGGGAACCTCAATGAGCAGTTCTTC. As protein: CASSKASGNLNEQFF.

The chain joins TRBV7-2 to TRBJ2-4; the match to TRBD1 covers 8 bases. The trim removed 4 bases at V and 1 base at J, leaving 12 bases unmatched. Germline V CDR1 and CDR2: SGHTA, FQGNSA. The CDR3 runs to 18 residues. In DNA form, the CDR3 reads TGTGCCAGCAGCTCCTACCCGTCGACAGGGGCGGCCAAAAACATTCAGTACTTC. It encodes CASSSYPSTGAAKNIQYF.

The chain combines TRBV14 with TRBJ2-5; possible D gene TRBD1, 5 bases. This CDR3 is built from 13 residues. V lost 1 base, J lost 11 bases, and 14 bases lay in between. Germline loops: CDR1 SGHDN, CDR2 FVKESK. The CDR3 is CASSQGPTAGQYF. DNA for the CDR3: TGTGCCAGCAGCCAAGGGCCGACAGCCGGTCAGTACTTC.

CDR3 DNA sequence: TGTGCCACTCGGGGGACAGGGGGTTTTGCAAATCAGCCCCAGCATTTT. This gives the protein CATRGTGGFANQPQHF. The chain links TRBV19 to TRBJ1-5; 11 bases are shared with TRBD1. Germline CDR1 reads LNHDA; CDR2 reads SQIVND (reference sequence). The CDR3 extends over 16 amino acids. Germline trimming cut 10 bases from V and 4 bases from J; bases unmatched to any gene: 12.

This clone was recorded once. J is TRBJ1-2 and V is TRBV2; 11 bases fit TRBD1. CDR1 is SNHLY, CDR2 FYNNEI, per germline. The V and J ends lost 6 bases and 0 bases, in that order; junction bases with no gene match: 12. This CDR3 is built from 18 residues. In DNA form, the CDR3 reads TGTGCCAGCAGCGGGGACAGGGGGTTGTCTGGAGCTAACTATGGCTACACCTTC. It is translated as CASSGDRGLSGANYGYTF.

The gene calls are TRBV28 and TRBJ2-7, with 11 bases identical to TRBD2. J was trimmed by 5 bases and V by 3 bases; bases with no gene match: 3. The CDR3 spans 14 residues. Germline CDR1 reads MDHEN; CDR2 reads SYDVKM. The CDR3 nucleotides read TGTGCCAGCAGTTTGCCGACTAGCGGGAACGAGCAGTACTTC. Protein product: CASSLPTSGNEQYF. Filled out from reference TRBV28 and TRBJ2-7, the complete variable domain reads DVKVTQSSRYLVKRTGEKVFLECVQDMDHENMFWYRQDPGLGLRLIYFSYDVKMKEKGDIPEGYSVSREKKERFSLILESASTNQTSMYLCASSLPTSGNEQYFGPGTRLTVT.

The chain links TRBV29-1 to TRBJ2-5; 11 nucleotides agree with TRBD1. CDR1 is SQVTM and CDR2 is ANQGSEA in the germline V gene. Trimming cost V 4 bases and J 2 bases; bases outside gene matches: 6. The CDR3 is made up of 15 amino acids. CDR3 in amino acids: CSVVPGQGVQETQYF. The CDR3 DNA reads TGCAGCGTTGTCCCGGGACAGGGGGTACAAGAGACCCAGTACTTC.